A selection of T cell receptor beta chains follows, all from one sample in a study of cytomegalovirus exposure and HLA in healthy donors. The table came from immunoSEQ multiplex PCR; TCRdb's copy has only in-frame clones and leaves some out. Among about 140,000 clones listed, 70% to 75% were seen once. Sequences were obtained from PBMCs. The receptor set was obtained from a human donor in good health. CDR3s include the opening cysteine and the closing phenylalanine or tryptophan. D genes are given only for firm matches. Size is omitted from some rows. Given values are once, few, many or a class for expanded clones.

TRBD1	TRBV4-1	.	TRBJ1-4	CASSLNRGREKLFF	TGCGCCAGCAGCCTAAACAGGGGGCGGGAAAAACTGTTTTTT
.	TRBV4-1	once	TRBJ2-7	CASSPGLIYEQYF	TGCGCCAGCAGCCCTGGACTGATCTACGAGCAGTACTTC
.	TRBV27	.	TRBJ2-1	CASRSGVGTSYEQFF	TGTGCCAGCCGCTCCGGAGTTGGGACAAGCTATGAGCAGTTCTTC
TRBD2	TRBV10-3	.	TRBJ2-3	CAISDPGTRVPDTQYF	TGTGCCATCAGTGACCCCGGGACTAGGGTTCCAGATACGCAGTATTTT
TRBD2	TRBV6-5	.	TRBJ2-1	CASTTSGGADEQFF	TGTGCCAGCACTACTAGCGGGGGGGCCGATGAGCAGTTCTTC
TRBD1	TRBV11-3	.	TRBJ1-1	CASRQLGAGGVSEAFF	TGTGCCAGCCGGCAGTTAGGGGCAGGGGGTGTCAGTGAAGCTTTCTTT
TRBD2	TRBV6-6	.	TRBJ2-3	CASSYSSGRGDTQYF	TGTGCCAGCAGTTACTCAAGCGGGAGAGGAGATACGCAGTATTTT
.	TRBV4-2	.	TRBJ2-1	CASSQESREGEQFF	TGTGCCAGCAGCCAAGAGAGCAGGGAAGGTGAGCAGTTCTTC
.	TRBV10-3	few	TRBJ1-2	CAISDGGTYYGYTF	TGTGCCATCAGTGATGGGGGCACATACTATGGCTACACCTTC
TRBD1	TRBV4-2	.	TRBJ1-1	CASSQTGDNTEAFF	TGTGCCAGCAGCCAGACAGGGGACAACACTGAAGCTTTCTTT